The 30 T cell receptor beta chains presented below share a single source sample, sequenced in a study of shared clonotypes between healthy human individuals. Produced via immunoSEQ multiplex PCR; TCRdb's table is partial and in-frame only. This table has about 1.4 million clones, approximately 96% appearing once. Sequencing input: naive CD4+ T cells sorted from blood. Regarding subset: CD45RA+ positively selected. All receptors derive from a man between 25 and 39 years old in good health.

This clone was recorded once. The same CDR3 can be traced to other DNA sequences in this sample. This CDR3 is CASSERQGQPQHF. Written as DNA, the CDR3 is TGTGCCAGCAGTGAAAGGCAGGGCCAGCCCCAGCATTTT. The chain has TRBV6-1 and TRBJ1-5; the D gene is possibly TRBD1 (5 bases). CDR1 is MNHNS and CDR2 is SASEGT in the germline V gene. CDR3 size: 13 residues. V was clipped by 2 bases and J by 7 bases, with 9 bases between them.

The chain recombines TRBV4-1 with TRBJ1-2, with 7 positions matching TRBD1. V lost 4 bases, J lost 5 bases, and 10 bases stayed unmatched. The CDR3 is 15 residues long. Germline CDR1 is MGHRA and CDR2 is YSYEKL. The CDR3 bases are TGCGCCAGCAGCCCCCGGGACAGTGGCGGGTATGGCTACACCTTC. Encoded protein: CASSPRDSGGYGYTF.

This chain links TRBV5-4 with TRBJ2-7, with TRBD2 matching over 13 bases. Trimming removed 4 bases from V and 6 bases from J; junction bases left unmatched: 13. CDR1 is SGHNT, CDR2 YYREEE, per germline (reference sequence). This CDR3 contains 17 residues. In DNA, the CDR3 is TGTGCCAGCAGCCTCACTAGCGGGAGGGCCCAGGACGGCGAGCAGTACTTC. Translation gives CASSLTSGRAQDGEQYF.

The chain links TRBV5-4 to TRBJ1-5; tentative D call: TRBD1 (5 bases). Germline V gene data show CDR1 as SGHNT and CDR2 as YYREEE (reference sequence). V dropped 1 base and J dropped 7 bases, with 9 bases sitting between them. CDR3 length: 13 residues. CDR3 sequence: CASSLSGGQPQHF. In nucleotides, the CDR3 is TGTGCCAGCAGCTTGTCCGGGGGACAGCCCCAGCATTTT.

The CDR3 protein is CASSLGGGREDTQYF. In DNA form, the CDR3 reads TGTGCCAGCAGCCTAGGGGGCGGGAGGGAAGATACGCAGTATTTT. The rearrangement joins TRBV11-2 to TRBJ2-3, with 9 bases aligning to TRBD2. With V trimmed by 5 bases and J by 5 bases, 8 bases remained unmatched. Germline-derived CDR1 and CDR2 are SGHAT and FQNNGV. The CDR3 runs to 15 residues.

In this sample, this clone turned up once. The CDR3 nucleotides read TGCAGCTCCGACAGTGGCACAGATACGCAGTATTTT. Amino acid sequence: CSSDSGTDTQYF. This chain links TRBV29-1 with TRBJ2-3, with D perhaps matching TRBD1 (5 bases). V lost 8 bases and J lost 1, with 10 bases in between. The CDR3 sequence is 12 residues long. Germline CDR1 is SQVTM and CDR2 is ANQGSEA.

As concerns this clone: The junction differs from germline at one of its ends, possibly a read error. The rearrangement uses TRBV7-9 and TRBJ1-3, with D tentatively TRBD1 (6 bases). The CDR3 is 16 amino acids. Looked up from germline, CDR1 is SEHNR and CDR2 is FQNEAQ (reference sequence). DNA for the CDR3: TGTGCCCGCAGCTTATCGACAGGCACCTCTGGAAACACCATATATTTT. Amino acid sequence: CARSLSTGTSGNTIYF. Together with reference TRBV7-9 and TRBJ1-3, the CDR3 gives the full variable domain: DTGVSQNPRHKITKRGQNVTFRCDPISEHNRLYWYRQTLGQGPEFLTYFQNEAQLEKSRLLSDRFSAERPKGSFSTLEIQRTEQGDSAMYLCARSLSTGTSGNTIYFGEGSWLTVV.

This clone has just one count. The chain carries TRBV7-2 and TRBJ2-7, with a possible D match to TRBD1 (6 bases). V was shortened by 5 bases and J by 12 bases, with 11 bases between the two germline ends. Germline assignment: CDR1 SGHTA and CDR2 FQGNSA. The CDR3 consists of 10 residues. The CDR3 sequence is CASSVTGRYF. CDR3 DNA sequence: TGTGCCAGCAGCGTGACAGGACGGTACTTC.

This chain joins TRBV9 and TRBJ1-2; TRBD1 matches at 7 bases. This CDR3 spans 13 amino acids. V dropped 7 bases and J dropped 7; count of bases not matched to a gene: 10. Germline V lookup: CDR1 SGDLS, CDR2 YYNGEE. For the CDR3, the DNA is TGTGCCAGCGAGACAGGGTCGGGTCGTGGCTACACCTTC. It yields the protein CASETGSGRGYTF.

The CDR3 DNA reads TGTGCCAGCAGCGCCCCTCCTTTCAAGCCCCAGCATTTT. Amino acids: CASSAPPFKPQHF. The chain uses TRBV28 and TRBJ1-5; D ambiguous. This CDR3 is built from 13 residues. Trimming left V 6 bases short and J 8 bases short, with 14 bases between. Germline V gives CDR1 MDHEN, CDR2 SYDVKM.

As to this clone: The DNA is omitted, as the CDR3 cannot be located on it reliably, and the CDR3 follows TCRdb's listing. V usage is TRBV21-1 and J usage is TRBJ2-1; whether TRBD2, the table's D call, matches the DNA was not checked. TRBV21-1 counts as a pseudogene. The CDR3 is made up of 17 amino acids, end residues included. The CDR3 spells CASSKVGTGTSYNEQFF.

As DNA, the CDR3 is TGCGCCAGCAGCCACTCCAGGGGGAGCAATCAGCCCCAGCATTTT. Translating it yields CASSHSRGSNQPQHF. The V and J genes are TRBV4-1 and TRBJ1-5; 7 positions match TRBD1. The CDR3 extends over 15 amino acids. J was trimmed by 1 base and V by 3 bases; bases with no gene match: 3. Germline CDR1 reads MGHRA; CDR2 reads YSYEKL.

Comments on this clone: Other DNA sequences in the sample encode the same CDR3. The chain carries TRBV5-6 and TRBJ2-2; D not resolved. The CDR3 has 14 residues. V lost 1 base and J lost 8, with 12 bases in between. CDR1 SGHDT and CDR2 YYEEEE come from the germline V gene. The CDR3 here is CASSLSASTGELFF. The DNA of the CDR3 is TGTGCCAGCAGCTTGTCTGCCTCGACGGGGGAGCTGTTTTTT.

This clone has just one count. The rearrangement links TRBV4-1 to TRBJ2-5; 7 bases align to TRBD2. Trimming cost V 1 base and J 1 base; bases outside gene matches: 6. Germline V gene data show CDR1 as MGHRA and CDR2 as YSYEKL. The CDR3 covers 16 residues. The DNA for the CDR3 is TGCGCCAGCAGCCAAGTCCGTGGGGGGGTCCAAGAGACCCAGTACTTC. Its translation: CASSQVRGGVQETQYF.

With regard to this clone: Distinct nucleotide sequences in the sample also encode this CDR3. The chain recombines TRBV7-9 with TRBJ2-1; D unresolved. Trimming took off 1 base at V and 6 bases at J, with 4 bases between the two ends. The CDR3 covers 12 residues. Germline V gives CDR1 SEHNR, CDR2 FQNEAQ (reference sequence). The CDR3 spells CASSLGSNEQFF. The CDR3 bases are TGTGCCAGCAGCTTAGGCTCCAATGAGCAGTTCTTC.

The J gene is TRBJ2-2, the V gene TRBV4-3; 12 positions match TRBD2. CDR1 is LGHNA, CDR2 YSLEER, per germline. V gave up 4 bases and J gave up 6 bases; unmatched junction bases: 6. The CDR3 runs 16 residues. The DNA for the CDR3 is TGCGCCAGCAGCCTAGAACTAGCGGGAGGTCCCGGGGAGCTGTTTTTT. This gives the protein CASSLELAGGPGELFF.

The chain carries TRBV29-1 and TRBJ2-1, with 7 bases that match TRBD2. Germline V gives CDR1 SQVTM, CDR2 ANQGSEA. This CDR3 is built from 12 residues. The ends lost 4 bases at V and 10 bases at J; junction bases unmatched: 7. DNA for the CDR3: TGCAGCGTTGTCGTGGGGGGGGAGGAGCAGTTCTTC. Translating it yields CSVVVGGEEQFF.

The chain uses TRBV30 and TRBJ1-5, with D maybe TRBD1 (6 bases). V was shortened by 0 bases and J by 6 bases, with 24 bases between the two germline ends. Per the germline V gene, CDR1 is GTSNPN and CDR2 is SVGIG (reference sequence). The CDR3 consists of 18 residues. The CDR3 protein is CAWSVYPLYQGNPQPQHF. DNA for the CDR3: TGTGCCTGGAGTGTTTATCCCCTCTATCAGGGGAATCCTCAGCCCCAGCATTTT.

CDR3: CATGGQTVYGYTF. CDR3 coding DNA: TGTGCCACCGGCGGGCAGACTGTCTATGGCTACACCTTC. The genes are TRBV21-1 and TRBJ1-2. TRBV21-1 has pseudogene status. The CDR3 length is 13 residues.

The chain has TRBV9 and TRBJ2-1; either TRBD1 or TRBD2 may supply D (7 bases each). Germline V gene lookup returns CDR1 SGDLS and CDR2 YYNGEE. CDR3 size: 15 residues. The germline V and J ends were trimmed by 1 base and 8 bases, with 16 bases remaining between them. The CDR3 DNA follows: TGTGCCAGCAGCGTAAGCCCCGCAGGGGGGGATGAGCAGTTCTTC. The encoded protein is CASSVSPAGGDEQFF.

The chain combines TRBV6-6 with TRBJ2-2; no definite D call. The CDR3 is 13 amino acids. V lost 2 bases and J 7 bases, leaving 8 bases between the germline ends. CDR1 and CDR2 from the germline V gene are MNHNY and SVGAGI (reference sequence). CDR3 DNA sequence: TGTGCCAGCAGTTACGCGGAGAGCGGGGAGCTGTTTTTT. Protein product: CASSYAESGELFF.

CDR3 residues: CATSRGGQGRNTIYF. CDR3 bases: TGTGCCACCAGCAGAGGGGGACAGGGTCGAAACACCATATATTTT. The J gene is TRBJ1-3, the V gene TRBV15; TRBD1 aligns across 9 bases. The length of the CDR3 is 15 residues. Germline CDR1 is LNHNV and CDR2 is YYDKDF (reference sequence). V lost 1 base, J lost 5 bases, and 3 bases stayed unmatched.

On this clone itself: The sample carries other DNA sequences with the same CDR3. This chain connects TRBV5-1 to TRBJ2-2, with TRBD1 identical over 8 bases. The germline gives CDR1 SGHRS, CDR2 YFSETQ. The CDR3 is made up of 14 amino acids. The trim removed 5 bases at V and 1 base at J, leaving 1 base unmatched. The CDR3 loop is CASRGTGNTGELFF. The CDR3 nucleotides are TGCGCCAGCAGGGGGACAGGGAACACCGGGGAGCTGTTTTTT.

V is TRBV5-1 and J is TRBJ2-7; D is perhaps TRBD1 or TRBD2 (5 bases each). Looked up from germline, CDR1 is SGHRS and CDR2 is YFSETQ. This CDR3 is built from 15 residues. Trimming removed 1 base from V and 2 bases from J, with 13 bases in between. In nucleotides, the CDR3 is TGCGCCAGCAGCTTGTCTATAGTGGGACCCTACGAGCAGTACTTC. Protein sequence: CASSLSIVGPYEQYF.

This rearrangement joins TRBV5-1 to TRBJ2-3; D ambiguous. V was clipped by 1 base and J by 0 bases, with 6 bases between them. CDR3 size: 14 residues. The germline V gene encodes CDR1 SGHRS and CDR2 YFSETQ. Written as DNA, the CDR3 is TGCGCCAGCAGCTTGTGGGGAAGCACAGATACGCAGTATTTT. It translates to CASSLWGSTDTQYF.

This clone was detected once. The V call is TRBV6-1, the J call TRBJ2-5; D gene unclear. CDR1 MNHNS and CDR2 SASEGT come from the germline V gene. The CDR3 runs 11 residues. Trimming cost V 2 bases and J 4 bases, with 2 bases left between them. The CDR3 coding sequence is TGTGCCAGCAGTGAAATAGAGACCCAGTACTTC. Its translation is CASSEIETQYF.

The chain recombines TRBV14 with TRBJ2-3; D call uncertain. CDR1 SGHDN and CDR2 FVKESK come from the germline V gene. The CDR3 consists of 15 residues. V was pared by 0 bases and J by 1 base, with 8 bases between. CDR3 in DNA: TGTGCCAGCAGCCAAGATCTGCTGGGCACAGATACGCAGTATTTT. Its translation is CASSQDLLGTDTQYF.

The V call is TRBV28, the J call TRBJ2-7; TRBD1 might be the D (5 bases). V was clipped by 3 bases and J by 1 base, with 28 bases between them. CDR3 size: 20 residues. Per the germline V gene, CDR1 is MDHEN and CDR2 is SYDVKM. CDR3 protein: CASSFRLGATSPGESYEQYF. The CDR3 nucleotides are TGTGCCAGCAGTTTCCGCCTAGGGGCGACCAGCCCTGGTGAATCCTACGAGCAGTACTTC.

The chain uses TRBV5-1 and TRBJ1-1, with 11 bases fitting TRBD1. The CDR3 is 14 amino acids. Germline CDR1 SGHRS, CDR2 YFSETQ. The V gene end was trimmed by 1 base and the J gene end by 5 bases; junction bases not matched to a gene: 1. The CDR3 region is CASSLRDRGTEAFF. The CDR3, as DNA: TGCGCCAGCAGCTTGCGGGACAGGGGGACTGAAGCTTTCTTT.

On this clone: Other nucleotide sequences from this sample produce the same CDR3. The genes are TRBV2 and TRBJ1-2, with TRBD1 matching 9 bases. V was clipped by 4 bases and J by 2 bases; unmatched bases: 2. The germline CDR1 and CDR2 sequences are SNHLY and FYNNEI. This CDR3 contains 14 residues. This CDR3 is CASSVTGGNYGYTF. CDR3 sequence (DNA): TGTGCCAGCAGTGTAACAGGGGGCAACTATGGCTACACCTTC.